This is a list of T cell receptor beta chains from one sample in a study of cytomegalovirus exposure and HLA in healthy donors. Here immunoSEQ multiplex PCR was the method, and the copy in TCRdb shows in-frame clones only, minus some. The sample gives about 160,000 clones, over 70% of which show up once; approximately 1.2% is in the top ten. Input material: PBMCs. Receptors originate from a man aged 45-65 years in good health and CMV-seropositive. The CDR3 runs from the conserved cysteine through the conserved F or W. Each record gives: clone size, CDR3 length, D gene, J gene, V gene, CDR3 DNA, CDR3 protein. D genes are given only for firm matches. Clone size, where shown, is once, few, many, or a class for clones that have expanded.

>NA|15|TRBD1|TRBJ2-1|TRBV6-5
TGTGCCAGCAGTTACCCAGGGGGTGGGAATAATGAGCAGTTCTTC
CASSYPGGGNNEQFF
>few|14|NA|TRBJ2-7|TRBV5-1
TGCGCCAGCAGCCCCGGGGGGCTATCCTACGAGCAGTACTTC
CASSPGGLSYEQYF
>NA|13|NA|TRBJ2-7|TRBV4-2
TGTGCCAGCAGCCAGAGCCGCCTCTACGAGCAGTACTTC
CASSQSRLYEQYF
>NA|15|TRBD1|TRBJ1-1|TRBV5-1
TGCGCCAGCAGCCTCCGGACAGGGGGCGAGGGTGAAGCTTTCTTT
CASSLRTGGEGEAFF
>few|11|NA|TRBJ1-1|TRBV10-2
TGCGCCAGCGTGGCAGGGACTGAAGCTTTCTTT
CASVAGTEAFF
>NA|14|TRBD1|TRBJ2-7|TRBV19
TGTGCCAGCCAGAGACAGGGGGGGTCCTACGAGCAGTACTTC
CASQRQGGSYEQYF
>NA|14|TRBD1|TRBJ2-5|TRBV7-6
TGTGCCAGCAGTTACACAGGGGAAAGAGAGACCCAGTACTTC
CASSYTGERETQYF
>NA|15|TRBD1|TRBJ2-5|TRBV30
TGTGCCTGGAGTGTACAAGGGACAGGGATCCGGACCCAGTACTTC
CAWSVQGTGIRTQYF
>few|14|TRBD1|TRBJ1-5|TRBV6-5
TGTGCCAGCAGTCCACAGACAGGGGTAGGGCCCCAGCATTTT
CASSPQTGVGPQHF
>NA|13|TRBD1|TRBJ2-7|TRBV14
TGTGCCAGCAGCCGGACAGGGGCCTACGAGCAGTACTTC
CASSRTGAYEQYF
>NA|14|NA|TRBJ1-1|TRBV4-2
TGTGCCAGCAGCCAAGTGAGAGATAACACTGAAGCTTTCTTT
CASSQVRDNTEAFF
>NA|16|TRBD2|TRBJ2-1|TRBV11-2
TGTGCCAGCAGCTGGTTGAGCGGGGGCTCCTACAATGAGCAGTTCTTC
CASSWLSGGSYNEQFF
>NA|15|TRBD1|TRBJ2-1|TRBV11-3
TGTGCCAGCAGCTTACAGGGGGCCGCCTACAATGAGCAGTTCTTC
CASSLQGAAYNEQFF
>NA|16|TRBD1|TRBJ1-6|TRBV10-2
TGCGCCAGCAGTGACTGGACAGGCTCCTATAATTCACCCCTCCACTTT
CASSDWTGSYNSPLHF
>NA|17|NA|TRBJ2-3|TRBV28
TGTGCCAGCAGTAACAACGACTGGGGGGATCTCACAGATACGCAGTATTTT
CASSNNDWGDLTDTQYF
>NA|16|TRBD2|TRBJ2-5|TRBV7-8
TGTGCCAGCAGCCTTACTAGCGGCATCCCTTCGGGGACCCAGTACTTC
CASSLTSGIPSGTQYF
>once|15|TRBD1|TRBJ1-5|TRBV19
TGTGCCAGTACCGACCCAGGGGGTCTAGGACAGCCCCAGCATTTT
CASTDPGGLGQPQHF
>NA|16|TRBD2|TRBJ2-3|TRBV5-6
TGTGCCAGCAGCTTCCGGACTAGCGGGAGAACAGATACGCAGTATTTT
CASSFRTSGRTDTQYF
>once|14|NA|TRBJ1-2|TRBV10-2
TGCGCCAGCAGTGATCCAGGGACTGGCTCTGGCTACACCTTC
CASSDPGTGSGYTF
>NA|16|NA|TRBJ2-1|TRBV7-8
TGTGCCAGCAGCCCCTGGCCAGACAGCTCCTACAATGAGCAGTTCTTC
CASSPWPDSSYNEQFF
>few|16|TRBD1|TRBJ1-5|TRBV4-2
TGTGCCAGCAGCCAAGAGGACAGGGGCTGGAATCAGCCCCAGCATTTT
CASSQEDRGWNQPQHF
>NA|15|NA|TRBJ2-6|TRBV2
TGTGCCAGCGGAAAAGGCGGTACCGGGGCCAACGTCCTGACTTTC
CASGKGGTGANVLTF
>NA|18|TRBD2|TRBJ2-3|TRBV27
TGTGCCAGCATGAATAGGCTAGCGGGGGGGCCTGGCACAGATACGCAGTATTTT
CASMNRLAGGPGTDTQYF